This record covers a single T cell receptor beta chain. TCRdb's copy holds only in-frame clones and misses some; the assay was immunoSEQ multiplex PCR. Among 93,000 or so clones listed, 88% were seen once. This entry is derived from a study of blood T cell repertoires in COVID-19. Study-level background: T cells, B-cell-depleted T cells, or PBMCs provided the cDNA or gDNA that served as material.

Sequences were obtained from peripheral blood. This sequence originates from a human donor in a cohort sampled during active COVID-19.

The CDR3 here is CASSPQGLGYNSPLHF. The CDR3 bases are TGTGCCAGCTCACCACAGGGGCTGGGATATAATTCACCCCTCCACTTT. This chain links TRBV18 with TRBJ1-6, with a tentative D call TRBD1 (5 bases). V was trimmed by 1 base and J by 4 bases, leaving 11 bases between them. CDR3 length equals 16 residues. CDR1 and CDR2 (germline): KGHSH, LQKENI.